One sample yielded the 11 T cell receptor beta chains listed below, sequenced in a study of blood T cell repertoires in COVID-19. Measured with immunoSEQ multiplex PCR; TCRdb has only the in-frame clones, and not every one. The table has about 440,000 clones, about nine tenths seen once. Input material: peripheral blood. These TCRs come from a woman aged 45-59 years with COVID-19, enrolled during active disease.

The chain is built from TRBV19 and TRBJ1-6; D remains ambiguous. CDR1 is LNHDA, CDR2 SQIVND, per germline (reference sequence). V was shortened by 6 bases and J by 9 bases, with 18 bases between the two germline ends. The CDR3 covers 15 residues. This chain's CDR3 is CASSTNPAGRSPLHF. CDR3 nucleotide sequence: TGTGCCAGTAGCACGAACCCAGCAGGCCGTTCACCCCTCCACTTT.

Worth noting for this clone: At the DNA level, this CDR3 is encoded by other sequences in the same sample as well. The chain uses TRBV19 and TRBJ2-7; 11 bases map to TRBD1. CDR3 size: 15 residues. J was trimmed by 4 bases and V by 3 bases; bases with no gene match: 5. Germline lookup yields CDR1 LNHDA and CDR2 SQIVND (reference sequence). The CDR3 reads CASSIGTGGGYEQYF. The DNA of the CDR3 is TGTGCCAGTAGTATCGGGACAGGGGGTGGATACGAGCAGTACTTC.

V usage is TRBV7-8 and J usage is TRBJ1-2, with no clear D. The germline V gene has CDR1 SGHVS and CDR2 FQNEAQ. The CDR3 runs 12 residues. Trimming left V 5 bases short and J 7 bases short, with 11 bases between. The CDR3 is CASSHMTGGYTF. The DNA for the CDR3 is TGTGCCAGCAGCCACATGACGGGTGGCTACACCTTC.

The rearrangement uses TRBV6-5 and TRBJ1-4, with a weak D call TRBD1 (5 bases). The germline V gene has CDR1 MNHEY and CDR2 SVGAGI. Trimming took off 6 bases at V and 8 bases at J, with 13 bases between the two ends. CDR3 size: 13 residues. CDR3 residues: CASRRHRGEKLFF. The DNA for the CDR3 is TGTGCCAGCAGACGACATAGGGGAGAAAAACTGTTTTTT.

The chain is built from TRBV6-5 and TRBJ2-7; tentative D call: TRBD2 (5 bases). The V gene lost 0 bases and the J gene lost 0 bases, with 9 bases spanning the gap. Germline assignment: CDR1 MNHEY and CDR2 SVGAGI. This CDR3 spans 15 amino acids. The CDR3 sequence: CASSYSGENSYEQYF. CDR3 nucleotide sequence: TGTGCCAGCAGTTACTCTGGGGAGAACTCCTACGAGCAGTACTTC.

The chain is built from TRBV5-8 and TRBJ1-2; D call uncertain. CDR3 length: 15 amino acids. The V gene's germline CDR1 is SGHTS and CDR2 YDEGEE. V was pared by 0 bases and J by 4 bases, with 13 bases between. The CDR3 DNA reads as TGTGCCAGCAGCTTGGTAGGCAGGATGATCTATGGCTACACCTTC. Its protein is CASSLVGRMIYGYTF.

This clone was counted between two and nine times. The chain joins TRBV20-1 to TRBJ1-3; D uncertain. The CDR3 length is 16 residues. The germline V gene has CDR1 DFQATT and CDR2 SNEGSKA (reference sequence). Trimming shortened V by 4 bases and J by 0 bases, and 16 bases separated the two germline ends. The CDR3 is CSATDGLSSSGNTIYF. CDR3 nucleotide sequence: TGCAGTGCTACTGACGGACTTTCGAGCTCTGGAAACACCATATATTTT.

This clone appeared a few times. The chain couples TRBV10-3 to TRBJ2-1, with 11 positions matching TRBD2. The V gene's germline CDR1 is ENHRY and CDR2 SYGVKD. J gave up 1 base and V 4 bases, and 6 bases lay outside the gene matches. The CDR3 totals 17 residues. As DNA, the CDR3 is TGTGCCATCAGTGGACGTAGCGGGGGGGTATCCTACAATGAGCAGTTCTTC. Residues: CAISGRSGGVSYNEQFF.

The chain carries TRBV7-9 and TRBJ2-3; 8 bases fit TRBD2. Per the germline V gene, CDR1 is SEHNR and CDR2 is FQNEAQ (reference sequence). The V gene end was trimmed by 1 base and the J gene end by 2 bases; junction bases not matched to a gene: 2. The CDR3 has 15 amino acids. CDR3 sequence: CASSLGRGDTDTQYF. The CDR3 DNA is TGTGCCAGCAGCTTAGGGCGGGGGGACACAGATACGCAGTATTTT.

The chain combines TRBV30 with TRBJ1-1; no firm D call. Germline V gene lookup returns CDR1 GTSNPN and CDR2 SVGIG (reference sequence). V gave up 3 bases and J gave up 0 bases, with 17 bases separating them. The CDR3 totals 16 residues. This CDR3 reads CAWSPDGSPLNTEAFF. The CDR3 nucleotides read TGTGCCTGGAGCCCCGATGGGAGTCCCCTGAACACTGAAGCTTTCTTT.

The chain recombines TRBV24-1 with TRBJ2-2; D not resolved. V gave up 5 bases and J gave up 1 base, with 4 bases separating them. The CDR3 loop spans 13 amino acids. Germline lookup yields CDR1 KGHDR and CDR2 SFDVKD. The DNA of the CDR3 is TGTGCCACCAGTGGTCGGAACACCGGGGAGCTGTTTTTT. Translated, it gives CATSGRNTGELFF.